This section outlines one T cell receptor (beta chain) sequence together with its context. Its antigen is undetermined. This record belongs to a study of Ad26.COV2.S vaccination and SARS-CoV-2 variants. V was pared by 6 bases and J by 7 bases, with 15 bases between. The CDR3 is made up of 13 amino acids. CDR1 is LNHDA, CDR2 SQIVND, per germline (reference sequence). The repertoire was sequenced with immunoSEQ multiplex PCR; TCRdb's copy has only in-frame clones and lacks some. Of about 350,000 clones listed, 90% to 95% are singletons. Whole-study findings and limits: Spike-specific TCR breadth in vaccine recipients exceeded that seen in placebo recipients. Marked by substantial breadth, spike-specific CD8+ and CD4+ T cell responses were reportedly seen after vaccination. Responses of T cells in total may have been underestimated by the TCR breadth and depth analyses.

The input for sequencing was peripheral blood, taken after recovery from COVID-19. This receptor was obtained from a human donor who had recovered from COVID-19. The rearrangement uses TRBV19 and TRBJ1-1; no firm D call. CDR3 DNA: TGTGCCAGTAGCGAGGGTGCGGGAGGTGAAGCTTTCTTT. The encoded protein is CASSEGAGGEAFF.